The T cell receptor beta chain under discussion was sequenced for a study of cytomegalovirus exposure and HLA in healthy donors. It was with 60 Vbeta and 13 Jbeta primers that the PCR ran. Sequencing used immunoSEQ multiplex PCR; TCRdb keeps in-frame clones, though not all of them. The sample has 85,000 to 130,000 clones; roughly 82% are singletons. CDR3 size: 12 residues. Germline V gene sequence: CDR1 SNHLY, CDR2 FYNNEI. V was clipped by 8 bases and J by 3 bases, with 11 bases between them. This clone was seen only a few times. The specimen was PBMCs. This receptor was obtained from a male donor in good health and CMV-seropositive. The chain has TRBV2 and TRBJ2-7; tentative D call: TRBD2 (6 bases). The CDR3 sequence is CASGVGGYEQYF. CDR3 DNA sequence: TGTGCCAGCGGCGTCGGGGGCTACGAGCAGTACTTC.